These T cell receptor beta chains were read from a single sample in a study of T cells after yellow fever vaccination. TCRdb ran MiXCR on the 5' RACE reads and lists one entry per CDR3 protein. The sample has 230,000 or so distinct CDR3 sequences, about 7% seen once. This specimen consisted of CD4+ T cells sorted from PBMCs, obtained on the day of the yellow fever booster vaccination. All receptors derive from a man under 40 who received the YFV17D yellow fever vaccine. Both conserved end residues are part of each CDR3. The D gene is left open where the match is weak. Clone size is stated in some rows and not others, as once, few, many or a class when expanded.

j_gene,v_gene,abundance,d_gene,len,CDR3nt,CDR3aa
TRBJ2-3,TRBV20-1,NA,TRBD2,14,TGCAGTGCTAGGGGAGGGAGTGGTGGAGATACGCAGTATTTT,CSARGGSGGDTQYF
TRBJ2-3,TRBV4-2,many,NA,14,TGTGCCAGCAGCCAAGGCGTCCACACAGATACGCAGTATTTT,CASSQGVHTDTQYF
TRBJ2-1,TRBV18,few,TRBD2,17,TGTGCCAGCTTGGGACTAGCGGGAGGGCCCTCGTTCGATGAGCAGTTCTTC,CASLGLAGGPSFDEQFF
TRBJ1-5,TRBV12-3/TRBV12-4,few,NA,14,TGTGCCAGCAGTTTACAGGGGATGTATCAGCCCCAGCATTTT,CASSLQGMYQPQHF
TRBJ2-1,TRBV20-1,few,TRBD2,16,TGCAGTGCCCATCCCTTGACTAGCGGGAGGATCGATGAGCAGTTCTTC,CSAHPLTSGRIDEQFF
TRBJ2-1,TRBV5-1,many,TRBD2,15,TGCGCCAGCAGTTTAGGGACTAGCGTCTACAATGAGCAGTTCTTC,CASSLGTSVYNEQFF
TRBJ2-1,TRBV6-5,few,NA,17,TGTGCCAGCAATTCTGACGTGTCCGGCCGCAGCGGAAGAGGGCAGTTCTTC,CASNSDVSGRSGRGQFF
TRBJ2-3,TRBV7-3,many,TRBD2,13,TGTGCCAGCAGCCCCGGGGGGGCAGATACGCAGTATTTT,CASSPGGADTQYF
TRBJ2-5,TRBV7-2,many,NA,14,TGTGCCAGCAGCTTAGACACGAAGTCCGAGACCCAGTACTTC,CASSLDTKSETQYF
TRBJ2-3,TRBV2,NA,NA,11,TGTGCCAGCAGTGAATCAGATACGCAGTATTTT,CASSESDTQYF
TRBJ2-1,TRBV6-5,few,NA,17,TGTGCCAGCAGTTACTCCCGCAGCCATGCTCTGTCAAATGAGCAGTTCTTC,CASSYSRSHALSNEQFF
TRBJ1-5,TRBV7-9,many,NA,14,TGTGCCAGCAGCTCCCCGGACGTCGGTCAGCCCCAGCATTTT,CASSSPDVGQPQHF
TRBJ2-1,TRBV18,NA,NA,15,TGTGCCAGCTCACCAGCGGACATCTCCTACAATGAGCAGTTCTTC,CASSPADISYNEQFF
TRBJ2-5,TRBV5-1,NA,TRBD2,15,TGCGCCAGCTCTATACTAGCGGGCCCCCAAGAGACCCAGTACTTC,CASSILAGPQETQYF
TRBJ2-7,TRBV7-2,many,NA,14,TGTGCCAGCACCCCGGGACTCATACCCTACGAGCAGTACTTC,CASTPGLIPYEQYF
TRBJ2-7,TRBV6-5,NA,NA,15,TGTGCCAGCAGTCCCTGGGGGACGGCTGCCTACGAGCAGTACTTC,CASSPWGTAAYEQYF
TRBJ1-3,TRBV6-5,NA,NA,16,TGTGCCAGCAGTTACTCCCGACAGTTTTCTGGAAACACCATATATTTT,CASSYSRQFSGNTIYF
TRBJ2-2,TRBV11-2,few,TRBD2,16,TGTGCCAGCGTTTCATCGGGCGGGAGTTGGGCCGGGGAGCTGTTTTTT,CASVSSGGSWAGELFF
TRBJ2-1,TRBV29-1,few,NA,17,TGCAGCGTTGATGGATCCCAAGGGGCCGGGGATTACAATGAGCAGTTCTTC,CSVDGSQGAGDYNEQFF
TRBJ2-1,TRBV5-4,few,NA,13,TGTGCCAGCAGCTTGGTTTGGGAGAATGAGCAGTTCTTC,CASSLVWENEQFF
TRBJ2-5,TRBV7-2,few,NA,14,TGTGCCAGCAGCTCCATGGTAGCGGCGGAGACCCAGTACTTC,CASSSMVAAETQYF
TRBJ2-4,TRBV12-3/TRBV12-4,many,NA,14,TGTGCCAGCAGTGCCACAGGGCCGGGGGACATTCAGTACTTC,CASSATGPGDIQYF
TRBJ2-7,TRBV5-6,NA,TRBD1,16,TGTGCCAGCAGCTTGGACCCGGGACAGGGAGCCTACGAGCAGTACTTC,CASSLDPGQGAYEQYF
TRBJ2-3,TRBV20-1,NA,NA,13,TGCAGTGCCCTGAGGGCCGGCACAGATACGCAGTATTTT,CSALRAGTDTQYF
TRBJ2-1,TRBV4-3,many,NA,15,TGCGCCAGCAGCCTAACCTCGGGAAGGGCCAATGAGCAGTTCTTC,CASSLTSGRANEQFF
TRBJ2-1,TRBV28,NA,TRBD1,14,TGTGCCAGCAGTTTAGACAGGGTAATCAATGAGCAGTTCTTC,CASSLDRVINEQFF
TRBJ1-2,TRBV5-1,many,NA,14,TGCGCCAGCAGGGACGACGCAAGGCCGTATGGCTACACCTTC,CASRDDARPYGYTF
TRBJ2-1,TRBV20-1,NA,TRBD2,16,TGCAGTGCTCAGGACAGCGCGGGAGGGGGCTACAATGAGCAGTTCTTC,CSAQDSAGGGYNEQFF
TRBJ2-1,TRBV7-8,many,TRBD2,17,TGTGCCAGCAGCTTAACCCCGACTAGCGGGACTCCCAATGAGCAGTTCTTC,CASSLTPTSGTPNEQFF
TRBJ1-1,TRBV3-1,many,TRBD1,16,TGTGCCAGCCGTGACAGGGACAGGGGTTTAGGGACTGAAGCTTTCTTT,CASRDRDRGLGTEAFF
TRBJ2-7,TRBV4-2,many,TRBD2,15,TGTGCCAGCAGCCAATCTGGTGCGGGGGGCTACGAGCAGTACTTC,CASSQSGAGGYEQYF
TRBJ1-3,TRBV6-1,NA,NA,14,TGTGCCAGCAGACCCGAGGGGAATGGAAACACCATATATTTT,CASRPEGNGNTIYF
TRBJ2-6,TRBV7-9,few,NA,15,TGTGCCAGCAGCTTAGACCTAGGTGGGGCCAACGTCCTGACTTTC,CASSLDLGGANVLTF
TRBJ2-7,TRBV20-1,NA,TRBD2,15,TGCAGTGCCCCAGCGGTTAGCGGGAGGGCTTACGAGCAGTACTTC,CSAPAVSGRAYEQYF
TRBJ2-1,TRBV28,many,NA,15,TGTGCCAGCAGAGGGACGCTCCGGGGAAGGAATGAGCAGTTCTTC,CASRGTLRGRNEQFF
TRBJ2-7,TRBV12-3/TRBV12-4,many,TRBD2,16,TGTGCCAGCAGCTTCTTAGTCGGGAGGGAAAACTACGAGCAGTACTTC,CASSFLVGRENYEQYF
TRBJ2-7,TRBV7-2,many,TRBD1,15,TGTGCCAGCAGCTTCCCGGACAGGGATACATACGAGCAGTACTTC,CASSFPDRDTYEQYF
TRBJ1-1,TRBV4-3,NA,NA,13,TGCGCCAGCAGCCCTGACAGGAGTACTGAAGCTTTCTTT,CASSPDRSTEAFF
TRBJ2-7,TRBV20-1,NA,NA,15,TGCAGTGCTAGAGATCGTTGGGCTTTCTCCTACGAGCAGTACTTC,CSARDRWAFSYEQYF
TRBJ2-1,TRBV7-8,few,TRBD2,18,TGTGCCAGCAGCACCCGACGGCAGCTAGCGGGAGGCGTCAATGAGCAGTTCTTC,CASSTRRQLAGGVNEQFF
TRBJ2-7,TRBV5-5,few,TRBD2,15,TGTGCCAGCAGCTTCCTAGCGGGAGGGATCTACGAGCAGTACTTC,CASSFLAGGIYEQYF
TRBJ1-4,TRBV12-3/TRBV12-4,many,NA,16,TGTGCCAGCAGACAGACGTCCTCGGCGGCTAATGAAAAACTGTTTTTT,CASRQTSSAANEKLFF
TRBJ2-7,TRBV5-1,NA,TRBD1,16,TGCGCCAGCAGCTCCGAGACAGGGGGCGGGTACTACGAGCAGTACTTC,CASSSETGGGYYEQYF
TRBJ1-1,TRBV21-1,few,NA,15,TGTGCCAGCAGCAAAGACGGCGAGGGTGTCACTGAAGCTTTCTTT,CASSKDGEGVTEAFF
TRBJ2-3,TRBV4-1,many,NA,13,TGCGCCAGCAGCCAAACGTGGGGAGATACGCAGTATTTT,CASSQTWGDTQYF
TRBJ2-4,TRBV10-3,NA,NA,16,TGTGCCATCAGTGAGACAGGGATCTTAGCCAAAAACATTCAGTACTTC,CAISETGILAKNIQYF
TRBJ2-2,TRBV5-1,many,TRBD2,16,TGCGCCAGCAGCTTACTAGCGGGAGGCGGCACCGGGGAGCTGTTTTTT,CASSLLAGGGTGELFF
TRBJ2-7,TRBV5-1,many,NA,15,TGCGCCAGCAGCACGAATCCGAGGGAGACCTACGAGCAGTACTTC,CASSTNPRETYEQYF
TRBJ2-3,TRBV29-1,many,NA,10,TGCAGCGTTACCACAGATACGCAGTATTTT,CSVTTDTQYF
TRBJ1-4,TRBV19,NA,TRBD1,15,TGTGCCAGTAGTACCCGGACAGGATCTTCGGAAAAACTGTTTTTT,CASSTRTGSSEKLFF
TRBJ1-2,TRBV5-5,NA,TRBD1,13,TGTGCCAGCAGCTCGGGACAGGGCGGCGGCTACACCTTC,CASSSGQGGGYTF
TRBJ2-5,TRBV5-4,NA,TRBD2,18,TGTGCCAGCAGCTCATTGGTAGGGACTAGCTTTAAGGGGGAGACCCAGTACTTC,CASSSLVGTSFKGETQYF
TRBJ2-1,TRBV5-1,NA,TRBD2,15,TGCGCCAGCCGGCTAGAACTAGCGGGAGTCGGTGAGCAGTTCTTC,CASRLELAGVGEQFF
TRBJ2-7,TRBV10-1,few,TRBD1,15,TGCGCCAGCAGCCTCCTTGGGACAGGGTTCGACGAGCAGTACTTC,CASSLLGTGFDEQYF
TRBJ2-1,TRBV5-1,few,NA,17,TGCGCCAGCAGCCCCGAGACGTCTGTAAGCTCCTACAATGAGCAGTTCTTC,CASSPETSVSSYNEQFF
TRBJ2-6,TRBV5-1,NA,NA,16,TGCGCCAGCGGCGAGGACATTCCATCTGGGGCCAACGTCCTGACTTTC,CASGEDIPSGANVLTF
TRBJ2-1,TRBV6-5,many,TRBD2,15,TGTGCCAGCAGTTCCCTCACTGCGGGAGGGGGTGAGCAGTTCTTC,CASSSLTAGGGEQFF
TRBJ2-5,TRBV3-1,NA,TRBD2,15,TGTGCCAGCAGCCTCGTGACTAGCCCCCAAGAGACCCAGTACTTC,CASSLVTSPQETQYF